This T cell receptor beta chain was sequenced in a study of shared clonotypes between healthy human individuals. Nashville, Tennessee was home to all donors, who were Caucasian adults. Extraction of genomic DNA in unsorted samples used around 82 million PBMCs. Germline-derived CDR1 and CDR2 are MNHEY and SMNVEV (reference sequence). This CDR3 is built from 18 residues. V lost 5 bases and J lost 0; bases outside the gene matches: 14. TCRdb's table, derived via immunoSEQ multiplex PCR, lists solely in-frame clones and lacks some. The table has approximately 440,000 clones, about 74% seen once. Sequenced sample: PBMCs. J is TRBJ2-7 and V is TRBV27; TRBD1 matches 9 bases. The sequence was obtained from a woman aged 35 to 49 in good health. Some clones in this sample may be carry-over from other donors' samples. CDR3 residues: CASSLRDRVYGLSYEQYF. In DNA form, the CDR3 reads TGTGCCAGCAGTCTCCGGGACAGGGTTTACGGGCTCTCCTACGAGCAGTACTTC.